Listed below are T cell receptor beta chains from one sample, sequenced in a study of blood T cell repertoires in COVID-19. Only in-frame clones appear in the TCRdb table, and some are missing; sequencing was by immunoSEQ multiplex PCR. The sample has under 300,000 clones, less than 85% seen once. Sample: peripheral blood. The receptors here all came from a human donor with COVID-19, enrolled during active disease. The donor label of this sample is uncertain. Both conserved end residues are part of each CDR3. D genes are given only for firm matches. Expanded clones get a size class; other rows say once, few or many, or leave the size out.

d_call	clone_size	j_call	v_call	cdr3_nt	cdr3_aa
TRBD1	few	TRBJ1-1	TRBV27	TGTGCCAGCGGCAAGGGGGCTGGGGCTGAAGCTTTCTTT	CASGKGAGAEAFF
-	-	TRBJ2-7	TRBV27	TGTGCCAGCAGTTCTCCCTACGAGCAGTACTTC	CASSSPYEQYF
-	once	TRBJ1-4	TRBV28	TGTGCCAGCAGTTTGGGCGGGCGAGCAACTAATGAAAAACTGTTTTTT	CASSLGGRATNEKLFF
-	-	TRBJ1-1	TRBV25-1	TGTGCCAGCAGTGATCTGTCAGGCTACACTGAAGCTTTCTTT	CASSDLSGYTEAFF
-	-	TRBJ1-1	TRBV21-1	TGTGCCAGCAGCCCGAAATCGGCAGGGGGCACTGAAGCTTTCTTT	CASSPKSAGGTEAFF
TRBD1	-	TRBJ2-3	TRBV7-3	TGTGCCAGCAGCTCAACAGGGGGAAGGACAGATACGCAGTATTTT	CASSSTGGRTDTQYF
-	-	TRBJ2-2	TRBV20-1	TGCAGTGCTAGTACCGGGGTGAACACCGGGGAGCTGTTTTTT	CSASTGVNTGELFF
TRBD1	-	TRBJ1-6	TRBV30	TGTGCCTTGCGACAGGGGGCTGATTCACCCCTCCACTTT	CALRQGADSPLHF
TRBD2	-	TRBJ2-2	TRBV7-3	TGTGCCAGCAGCTTTGCGGGAGCAAACACCGGGGAGCTGTTTTTT	CASSFAGANTGELFF
-	-	TRBJ2-3	TRBV29-1	TGCAGCGTGACAGCGCAGGGGACAGATACGCAGTATTTT	CSVTAQGTDTQYF
TRBD2	-	TRBJ2-3	TRBV2	TGTGCCAGCAGTGCAAGCGGGAGTGTGACAGATACGCAGTATTTT	CASSASGSVTDTQYF
-	-	TRBJ1-1	TRBV19	TGTGCCAGTAGTCCCCGGACGCGGGGAGCCACTGAAGCTTTCTTT	CASSPRTRGATEAFF
TRBD1	-	TRBJ1-5	TRBV2	TGTGCCAGCACCCCGTTGACAGGGGGCAACAATCAGCCCCAGCATTTT	CASTPLTGGNNQPQHF
-	-	TRBJ2-1	TRBV18	TGTGCCAGCTCACCTTTGGGAGCCGGGAGCAGCTCCTACAATGAGCAGTTCTTC	CASSPLGAGSSSYNEQFF
TRBD1	-	TRBJ2-1	TRBV29-1	TGCAGCGCCTCGACAGGGGGGGACAATGAGCAGTTCTTC	CSASTGGDNEQFF
-	-	TRBJ1-5	TRBV28	TGTGCCAGCTCTGGGCTGAATCAGCCCCAGCATTTT	CASSGLNQPQHF
-	-	TRBJ2-2	TRBV9	TGTGCCAGCAGCCGTCGAGGGGCAGGGGCGTTGAACACCGGGGAGCTGTTTTTT	CASSRRGAGALNTGELFF
TRBD1	once	TRBJ1-2	TRBV7-2	TGTGCCAGCACCTCGGACAGGGTAATACATGGCTACACCTTC	CASTSDRVIHGYTF
TRBD2	-	TRBJ2-5	TRBV27	TGTGCCAGCAGTTTAGGAACGGGAGGGGACGGAGGAGAGACCCAGTACTTC	CASSLGTGGDGGETQYF
TRBD1	once	TRBJ1-5	TRBV6-2/TRBV6-3	TGTGCCAGCAGCCGTGGGACAGGAGCCTTTTATAGCAATCAGCCCCAGCATTTT	CASSRGTGAFYSNQPQHF
TRBD2	-	TRBJ2-2	TRBV11-2	TGTGCCAGCAGGGGCGAGCGGGAGCGAATCACCGGGGAGCTGTTTTTT	CASRGERERITGELFF
-	-	TRBJ1-1	TRBV5-4	TGTGCCAGCAGCGCGGGAAGGACGGAAAACACTGAAGCTTTCTTT	CASSAGRTENTEAFF
TRBD1	-	TRBJ2-7	TRBV28	TGTGCCAGCGAAAAACAGGGGCCCGGGGAGCAGTACTTC	CASEKQGPGEQYF
TRBD2	-	TRBJ2-5	TRBV3-1/TRBV3-2	TGTGCCAGCAGCCAATATGGTGCTAGCGGGTACCAAGAGACCCAGTACTTC	CASSQYGASGYQETQYF
TRBD2	-	TRBJ2-3	TRBV30	TGTGCCTGGAGCCGCGGACTAGTCTCAGATACGCAGTATTTT	CAWSRGLVSDTQYF
TRBD1	-	TRBJ1-6	TRBV4-1	TGCGCCAGCAGCCAAGATAGCCTACAGGGGGCTCGGTCACCCCTCCACTTT	CASSQDSLQGARSPLHF
-	once	TRBJ2-6	TRBV29-1	TGCAGCGCCCAAATCTCTGGGGCCAACGTCCTGACTTTC	CSAQISGANVLTF
TRBD2	-	TRBJ2-7	TRBV28	TGTGCCAGCAGTTTGGGCCGACTAGCGGGAAGGAATGGGCACTTC	CASSLGRLAGRNGHF
TRBD2	-	TRBJ2-3	TRBV30	TGTGCCTGGAGTCCGGGGGGTCTAAACACAGATACGCAGTATTTT	CAWSPGGLNTDTQYF
-	-	TRBJ2-5	TRBV5-4	TGTGCCAGCAGCTTTGGAGGGGAAGAGACCCAGTACTTC	CASSFGGEETQYF
TRBD1	-	TRBJ1-4	TRBV5-1	TGCGCCAGCAGCTTGGTACAGGGGGGGGAAAAACTGTTTTTT	CASSLVQGGEKLFF
-	-	TRBJ2-3	TRBV11-2	TGTGCCAGCAGTCCGACTGGCGTCTCGGATACGCAGTATTTT	CASSPTGVSDTQYF
-	-	TRBJ1-6	TRBV30	TGTGCCTGGAGCCCCAAGGGGTCCTATAATTCACCCCTCCACTTT	CAWSPKGSYNSPLHF
TRBD2	few	TRBJ2-5	TRBV5-1	TGCGCCAGCAGCCCGGGACTAGCGGAGCAGTACCAAGAGACCCAGTACTTC	CASSPGLAEQYQETQYF
TRBD1	once	TRBJ1-6	TRBV27	TGTGCCAGCAGTATGGACAGGGGGGACGGGGATTCACCCCTCCACTTT	CASSMDRGDGDSPLHF
TRBD1	-	TRBJ1-1	TRBV2	TGTGCCAGCTCAGGGGGCGCATGGAGGAACACTGAAGCTTTCTTT	CASSGGAWRNTEAFF
TRBD1	-	TRBJ2-1	TRBV18	TGTGCCAGCTCACCAGGGACAGGTGAGCAGTTCTTC	CASSPGTGEQFF
-	-	TRBJ1-6	TRBV7-9	TGTGCCAGCAGCTTAGCACCGAGTAATTCACCCCTCCACTTT	CASSLAPSNSPLHF
TRBD2	-	TRBJ2-1	TRBV28	TGTGCCAGCAGTCCCACTAGCGGGAGGGGAAATGAGCAGTTCTTC	CASSPTSGRGNEQFF
-	-	TRBJ1-2	TRBV3-1/TRBV3-2	TGTGCCAGCAGCCCCGAGAGGGGAGGAGACTATGGCTACACCTTC	CASSPERGGDYGYTF
TRBD2	-	TRBJ2-1	TRBV7-2	TGTGCCAGCAGCTTCTCCGGCGGGAGTAACTACAATGAGCAGTTCTTC	CASSFSGGSNYNEQFF
TRBD1	-	TRBJ1-5	TRBV27	TGTGCCAGCAGTTCTTCTAGGACAGGTGATCACAATCAGCCCCAGCATTTT	CASSSSRTGDHNQPQHF
TRBD2	-	TRBJ2-2	TRBV6-5	TGTGCCAGCAGTCTAGCGGGAGAGGCGGGCGGGGAGCTGTTTTTT	CASSLAGEAGGELFF
-	-	TRBJ1-2	TRBV30	TGTGCCTGGAGTGTACTTATCGGGGGTTTGGGAGGCTACACCTTC	CAWSVLIGGLGGYTF
TRBD1	-	TRBJ1-6	TRBV11-2	TGTGCCAGCAGCTCCTCTAGGACAGGCCGGGGATTTTCACCCCTCCACTTT	CASSSSRTGRGFSPLHF
-	-	TRBJ1-4	TRBV3-1/TRBV3-2	TGTGCCAGCAGCCAAGGCGGGGGATTTAATGAAAAACTGTTTTTT	CASSQGGGFNEKLFF
-	-	TRBJ2-5	TRBV27	TGTGCCAGCAGTAAGCTAGGAGGCCAAGAGACCCAGTACTTC	CASSKLGGQETQYF
-	-	TRBJ2-2	TRBV12-3/TRBV12-4	TGTGCCAGTGCCAATTCGGGCACCGGGGAGCTGTTTTTT	CASANSGTGELFF
-	-	TRBJ1-4	TRBV28	TGTGCCAGCAGTTTCCCTCGACGCGGTGAAAAACTGTTTTTT	CASSFPRRGEKLFF
TRBD2	-	TRBJ2-3	TRBV27	TGTGCCAGCAGTTCCCGGACTAGCGGGACGAGCACAGATACGCAGTATTTT	CASSSRTSGTSTDTQYF
-	-	TRBJ2-7	TRBV28	TGTGCCAGCAGTTTACTCCCCTACGAGCAGTACTTC	CASSLLPYEQYF
TRBD1	-	TRBJ1-6	TRBV4-1	TGCGCCAGCAGCCAAGATGCAGGACAGGGGGCTAATTCACCCCTCCACTTT	CASSQDAGQGANSPLHF
-	-	TRBJ1-6	TRBV5-6	TGTGCCAGCAGCCACCCCCCGTTCGCCCTCAGAGGCCGGAATTCACCCCTCCACTTT	CASSHPPFALRGRNSPLHF
-	-	TRBJ1-2	TRBV19	TGTGCCAGTAGTTCCGCCGGGACAAGGGGACACTATGGCTACACCTTC	CASSSAGTRGHYGYTF
TRBD2	-	TRBJ2-7	TRBV27	TGTGCCAGCACTTCACTAGCGGGAGGCCCCTCCTACTACGAGCAGTACTTC	CASTSLAGGPSYYEQYF